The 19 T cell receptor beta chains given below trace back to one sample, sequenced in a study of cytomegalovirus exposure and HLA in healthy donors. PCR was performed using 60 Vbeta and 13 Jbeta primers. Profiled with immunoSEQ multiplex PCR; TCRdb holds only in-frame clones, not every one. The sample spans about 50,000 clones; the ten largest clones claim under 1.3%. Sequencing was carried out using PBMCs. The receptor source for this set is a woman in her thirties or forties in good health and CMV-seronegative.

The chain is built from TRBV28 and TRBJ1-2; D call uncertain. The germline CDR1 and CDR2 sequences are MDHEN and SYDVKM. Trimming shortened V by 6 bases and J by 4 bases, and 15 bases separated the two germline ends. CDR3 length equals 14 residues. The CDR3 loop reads CASSPGSQTYGYTF. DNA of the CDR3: TGTGCCAGCAGCCCCGGGAGCCAGACCTATGGCTACACCTTC.

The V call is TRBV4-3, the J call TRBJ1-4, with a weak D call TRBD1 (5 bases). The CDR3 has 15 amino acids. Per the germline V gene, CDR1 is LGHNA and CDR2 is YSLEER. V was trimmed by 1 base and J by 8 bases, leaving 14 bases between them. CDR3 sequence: CASSQVAGYEEKLFF. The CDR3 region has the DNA TGCGCCAGCAGCCAAGTTGCAGGGTATGAGGAAAAACTGTTTTTT.

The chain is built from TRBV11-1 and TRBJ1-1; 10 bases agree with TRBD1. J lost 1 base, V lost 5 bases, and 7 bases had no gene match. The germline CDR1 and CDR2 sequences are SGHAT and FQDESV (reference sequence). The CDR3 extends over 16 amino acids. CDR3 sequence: CASSQGQGRWNTEAFF. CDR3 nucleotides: TGTGCCAGCAGCCAGGGACAGGGGAGGTGGAACACTGAAGCTTTCTTT.

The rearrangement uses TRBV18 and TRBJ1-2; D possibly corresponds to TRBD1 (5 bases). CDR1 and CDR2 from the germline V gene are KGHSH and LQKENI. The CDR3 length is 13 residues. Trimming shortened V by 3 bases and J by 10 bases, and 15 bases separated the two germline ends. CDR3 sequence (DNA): TGTGCCAGCTCACCGTATGGAGGGGAGTCCTACACCTTC. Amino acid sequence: CASSPYGGESYTF.

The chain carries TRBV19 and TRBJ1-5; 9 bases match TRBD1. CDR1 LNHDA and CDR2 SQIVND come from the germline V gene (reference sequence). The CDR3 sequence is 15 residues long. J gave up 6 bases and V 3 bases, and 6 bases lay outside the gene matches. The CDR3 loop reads CASSILQGAGQPQHF. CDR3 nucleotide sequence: TGTGCCAGTAGTATCTTACAGGGGGCTGGTCAGCCCCAGCATTTT.

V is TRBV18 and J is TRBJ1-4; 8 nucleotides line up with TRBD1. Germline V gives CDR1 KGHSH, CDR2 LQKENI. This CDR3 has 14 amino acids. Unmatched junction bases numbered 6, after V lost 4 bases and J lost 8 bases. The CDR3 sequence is CASSLGQAGEKLFF. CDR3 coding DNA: TGTGCCAGCTCACTGGGACAGGCCGGGGAAAAACTGTTTTTT. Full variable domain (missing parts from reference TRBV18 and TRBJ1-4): NAGVMQNPRHLVRRRGQEARLRCSPMKGHSHVYWYRQLPEEGLKFMVYLQKENIIDESGMPKERFSAEFPKEGPSILRIQQVVRGDSAAYFCASSLGQAGEKLFFGSGTQLSVL.

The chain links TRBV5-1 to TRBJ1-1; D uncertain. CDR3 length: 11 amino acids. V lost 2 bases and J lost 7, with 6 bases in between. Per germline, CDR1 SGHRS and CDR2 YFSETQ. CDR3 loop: CASSFGHEAFF. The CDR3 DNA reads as TGCGCCAGCAGCTTTGGGCATGAAGCTTTCTTT.

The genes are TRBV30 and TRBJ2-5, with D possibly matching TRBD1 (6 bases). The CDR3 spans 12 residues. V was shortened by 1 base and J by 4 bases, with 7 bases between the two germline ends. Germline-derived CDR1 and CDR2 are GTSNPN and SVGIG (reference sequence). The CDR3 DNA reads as TGTGCCTGGAGTGGAGGGGGAGAGACCCAGTACTTC. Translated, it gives CAWSGGGETQYF.

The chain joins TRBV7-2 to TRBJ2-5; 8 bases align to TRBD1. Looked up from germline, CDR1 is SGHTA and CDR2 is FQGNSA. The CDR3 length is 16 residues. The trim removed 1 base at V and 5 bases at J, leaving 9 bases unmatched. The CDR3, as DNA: TGTGCCAGCAGCTTAGGTCGGACAGGGTCTCGGGAGACCCAGTACTTC. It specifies CASSLGRTGSRETQYF.

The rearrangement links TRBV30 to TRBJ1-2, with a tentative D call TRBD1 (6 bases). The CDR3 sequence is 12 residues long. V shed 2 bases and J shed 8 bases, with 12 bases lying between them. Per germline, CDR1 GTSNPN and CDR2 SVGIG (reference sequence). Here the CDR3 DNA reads TGTGCCTGGAGTCGGACAGTGAGGGGCTACACCTTC. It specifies CAWSRTVRGYTF. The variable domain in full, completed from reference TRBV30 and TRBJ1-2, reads SQTIHQWPATLVQPVGSPLSLECTVEGTSNPNLYWYRQAAGRGLQLLFYSVGIGQISSEVPQNLSASRPQDRQFILSSKKLLLSDSGFYLCAWSRTVRGYTFGSGTRLTVV.

In nucleotides, the CDR3 is TGTGCCAGCGTCGAGGCGGGGGCCAGTGAAAAACTGTTTTTT. It yields the protein CASVEAGASEKLFF. V usage is TRBV28 and J usage is TRBJ1-4; D might be TRBD1 (6 bases). The germline V and J ends were trimmed by 8 bases and 7 bases, with 17 bases remaining between them. Germline-derived CDR1 and CDR2 are MDHEN and SYDVKM. This CDR3 has 14 residues.

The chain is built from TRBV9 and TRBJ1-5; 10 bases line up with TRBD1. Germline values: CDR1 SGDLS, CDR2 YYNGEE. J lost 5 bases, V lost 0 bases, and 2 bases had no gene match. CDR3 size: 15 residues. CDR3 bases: TGTGCCAGCAGCGTAGGAGGGACAGGGGATCAGCCCCAGCATTTT. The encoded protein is CASSVGGTGDQPQHF.

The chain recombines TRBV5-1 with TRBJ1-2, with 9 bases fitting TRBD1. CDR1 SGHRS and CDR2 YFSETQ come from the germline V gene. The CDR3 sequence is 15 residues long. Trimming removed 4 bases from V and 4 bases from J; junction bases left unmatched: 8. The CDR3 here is CASSPGTGPSYGYTF. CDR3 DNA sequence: TGCGCCAGCAGCCCGGGGACAGGGCCTAGCTATGGCTACACCTTC. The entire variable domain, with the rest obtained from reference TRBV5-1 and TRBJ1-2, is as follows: KAGVTQTPRYLIKTRGQQVTLSCSPISGHRSVSWYQQTPGQGLQFLFEYFSETQRNKGNFPGRFSGRQFSNSRSEMNVSTLELGDSALYLCASSPGTGPSYGYTFGSGTRLTVV.

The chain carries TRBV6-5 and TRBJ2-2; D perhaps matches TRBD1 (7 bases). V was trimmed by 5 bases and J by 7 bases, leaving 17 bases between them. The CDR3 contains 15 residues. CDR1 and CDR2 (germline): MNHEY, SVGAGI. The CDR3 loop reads CASSLGGGGIGELFF. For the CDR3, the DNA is TGTGCCAGCAGTCTTGGAGGGGGCGGAATCGGGGAGCTGTTTTTT.

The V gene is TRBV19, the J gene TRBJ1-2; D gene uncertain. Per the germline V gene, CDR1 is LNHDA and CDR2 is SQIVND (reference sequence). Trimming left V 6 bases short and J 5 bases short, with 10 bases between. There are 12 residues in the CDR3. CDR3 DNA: TGTGCCAGTAGCTATTCCCAATATGGCTACACCTTC. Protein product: CASSYSQYGYTF. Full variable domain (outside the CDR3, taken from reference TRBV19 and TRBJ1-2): DGGITQSPKYLFRKEGQNVTLSCEQNLNHDAMYWYRQDPGQGLRLIYYSQIVNDFQKGDIAEGYSVSREKKESFPLTVTSAQKNPTAFYLCASSYSQYGYTFGSGTRLTVV.

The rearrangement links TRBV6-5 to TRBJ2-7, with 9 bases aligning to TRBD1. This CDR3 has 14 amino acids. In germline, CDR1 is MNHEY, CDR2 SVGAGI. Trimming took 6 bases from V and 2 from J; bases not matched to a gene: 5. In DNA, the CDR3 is TGTGCCAGCAGAACAGGGGGCGCCGCCTACGAGCAGTACTTC. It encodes CASRTGGAAYEQYF.

The CDR3 coding sequence is TGTGCCAGCAGCCGAAGAACTAGCGGGGGGGCCGAGCAGTACTTC. This encodes CASSRRTSGGAEQYF. The J gene is TRBJ2-7, the V gene TRBV6-5; 13 nucleotides line up with TRBD2. The length of the CDR3 is 15 residues. In germline, CDR1 is MNHEY, CDR2 SVGAGI. The trim removed 6 bases at V and 6 bases at J, leaving 8 bases unmatched.

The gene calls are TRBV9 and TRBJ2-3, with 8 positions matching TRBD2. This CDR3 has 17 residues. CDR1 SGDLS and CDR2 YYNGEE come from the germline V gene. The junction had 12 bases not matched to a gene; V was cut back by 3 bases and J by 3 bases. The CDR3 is CASSGPSGGRTTDTQYF. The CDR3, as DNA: TGTGCCAGCAGCGGCCCTAGTGGCGGGAGGACGACAGATACGCAGTATTTT.

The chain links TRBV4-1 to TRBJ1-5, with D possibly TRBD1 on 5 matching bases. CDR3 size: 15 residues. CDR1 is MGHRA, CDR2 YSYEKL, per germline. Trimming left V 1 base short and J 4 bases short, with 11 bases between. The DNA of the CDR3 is TGCGCCAGCAGCCAAGGGACGGGGGTAAATCAGCCCCAGCATTTT. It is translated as CASSQGTGVNQPQHF.